This T cell receptor (beta chain) was obtained from a study of blood T cell repertoires in COVID-19. Study summary: The United States, Italy and Spain were the sources of the acute and convalescent COVID-19 samples. In each case, the material was cDNA or gDNA derived from T cells, B-cell-depleted T cells, or PBMCs.

Original data processing: Cell counts per sample came from amplifying reference gene primers. The repertoire was sequenced with immunoSEQ multiplex PCR; TCRdb's copy has only in-frame clones and lacks some. V and J calls plus clone size are reproduced from that table; the DNA served to infer D and trimming. The sample carries under 250,000 clones, around 82% recorded once. Recruits, aged about 18 to 95 years, lived in 20 to 30 US areas. The TCR comes from a man aged 30 to 45 with acute COVID-19. The sample was PBMCs or T cells enriched from blood (not recorded which).

As DNA, the CDR3 is TGCGCCAGCAGCTTGAACCAGGATCGCGCCCAGTACTTC. This gives the protein CASSLNQDRAQYF. The chain has TRBV5-1 and TRBJ2-5; the D is unclear. Germline V gene lookup returns CDR1 SGHRS and CDR2 YFSETQ. This CDR3 spans 13 amino acids. The V and J ends lost 1 base and 9 bases respectively, with 13 bases between them.